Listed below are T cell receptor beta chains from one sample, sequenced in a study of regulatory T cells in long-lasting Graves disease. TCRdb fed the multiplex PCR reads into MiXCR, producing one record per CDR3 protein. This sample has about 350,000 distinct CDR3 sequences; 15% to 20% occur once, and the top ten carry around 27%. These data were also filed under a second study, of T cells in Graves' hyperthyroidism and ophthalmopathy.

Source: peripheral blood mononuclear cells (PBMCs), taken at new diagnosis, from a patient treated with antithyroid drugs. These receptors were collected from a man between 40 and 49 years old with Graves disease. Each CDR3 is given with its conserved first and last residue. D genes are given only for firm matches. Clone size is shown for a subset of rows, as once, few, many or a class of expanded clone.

cdr3_aa: CSASNRGGSSYEQYF; cdr3_nt: TGCAGTGCTTCGAACAGGGGTGGGAGCTCCTACGAGCAGTACTTC; j_call: TRBJ2-7; clone_size: many; d_call: TRBD1; v_call: TRBV20-1
cdr3_aa: CATSDGQGGGYGYTF; cdr3_nt: TGTGCCACCAGTGATGGACAGGGCGGGGGATATGGCTACACCTTC; j_call: TRBJ1-2; clone_size: -; d_call: TRBD1; v_call: TRBV24-1
cdr3_aa: CASSQGVWGNQPQHF; cdr3_nt: TGTGCCAGCAGCCAGGGGGTTTGGGGCAATCAGCCCCAGCATTTT; j_call: TRBJ1-5; clone_size: -; d_call: -; v_call: TRBV3-1
cdr3_aa: CATSGLGMGSNQPQHF; cdr3_nt: TGTGCCACCAGCGGATTAGGGATGGGGAGCAATCAGCCCCAGCATTTT; j_call: TRBJ1-5; clone_size: many; d_call: -; v_call: TRBV15
cdr3_aa: CASSSDRGCLPQHF; cdr3_nt: TGTGCCAGCAGTTCGGACCGGGGATGTTTGCCCCAGCATTTT; j_call: TRBJ1-5; clone_size: few; d_call: -; v_call: TRBV12-3/TRBV12-4
cdr3_aa: CASSLSPPQSSYNEQFF; cdr3_nt: TGTGCCAGCAGCTTATCCCCCCCCCAGAGCTCCTACAATGAGCAGTTCTTC; j_call: TRBJ2-1; clone_size: many; d_call: -; v_call: TRBV7-2
cdr3_aa: CASAPGASYWAEAFF; cdr3_nt: TGTGCCAGCGCCCCAGGGGCTTCTTACTGGGCTGAAGCTTTCTTT; j_call: TRBJ1-1; clone_size: many; d_call: -; v_call: TRBV28
cdr3_aa: CASSLVRGTGELFF; cdr3_nt: TGTGCCAGCAGCTTAGTTCGCGGCACCGGGGAGCTGTTTTTT; j_call: TRBJ2-2; clone_size: many; d_call: -; v_call: TRBV7-8
cdr3_aa: CATSGRDNYEQYF; cdr3_nt: TGTGCCACCAGCGGACGGGACAACTACGAGCAGTACTTC; j_call: TRBJ2-7; clone_size: -; d_call: -; v_call: TRBV15
cdr3_aa: CASKGWGQYEQYF; cdr3_nt: TGTGCCAGCAAGGGGTGGGGCCAATACGAGCAGTACTTC; j_call: TRBJ2-7; clone_size: few; d_call: -; v_call: TRBV6-1
cdr3_aa: CSATSGDYEQYF; cdr3_nt: TGCAGTGCGACTAGCGGGGACTACGAGCAGTACTTC; j_call: TRBJ2-7; clone_size: many; d_call: TRBD2; v_call: TRBV20-1
cdr3_aa: CASTLIPGTVNTGELFF; cdr3_nt: TGCGCCAGCACCTTGATCCCCGGGACGGTGAACACCGGGGAGCTGTTTTTT; j_call: TRBJ2-2; clone_size: -; d_call: -; v_call: TRBV5-1
cdr3_aa: CASSDGTSGGAIGELFF; cdr3_nt: TGTGCCAGCAGTGATGGGACTAGCGGGGGGGCTATCGGGGAGCTGTTTTTT; j_call: TRBJ2-2; clone_size: few; d_call: TRBD2; v_call: TRBV28
cdr3_aa: CASSQRTGQRTDTQYF; cdr3_nt: TGTGCCAGCAGCCAGAGGACAGGGCAACGCACAGATACGCAGTATTTT; j_call: TRBJ2-3; clone_size: many; d_call: TRBD1; v_call: TRBV7-9
cdr3_aa: CASSLVREDQPQHF; cdr3_nt: TGCGCCAGCAGCTTGGTCAGGGAGGATCAGCCCCAGCATTTT; j_call: TRBJ1-5; clone_size: many; d_call: -; v_call: TRBV5-1
cdr3_aa: CASSLYPPLAGGLRETQYF; cdr3_nt: TGTGCCAGCAGTTTATACCCCCCCCTGGCGGGGGGGCTGCGGGAGACCCAGTACTTC; j_call: TRBJ2-5; clone_size: many; d_call: TRBD2; v_call: TRBV27
cdr3_aa: CASSPTAGREQYF; cdr3_nt: TGTGCCAGCAGCCCGACTGCGGGGAGGGAGCAGTACTTC; j_call: TRBJ2-7; clone_size: many; d_call: -; v_call: TRBV7-8
cdr3_aa: CASSPASSGWLLEQYF; cdr3_nt: TGTGCCAGCAGCCCTGCGTCAAGCGGTTGGCTACTAGAGCAGTACTTC; j_call: TRBJ2-7; clone_size: many; d_call: -; v_call: TRBV7-2
cdr3_aa: CASSLKGQGTYSYEQYF; cdr3_nt: TGTGCCAGTAGTCTGAAGGGGCAGGGGACCTACTCCTACGAGCAGTACTTC; j_call: TRBJ2-7; clone_size: few; d_call: -; v_call: TRBV19
cdr3_aa: CASSLVARQHRTYEQYF; cdr3_nt: TGTGCCAGCAGCTTAGTCGCCCGACAGCATCGGACCTACGAGCAGTACTTC; j_call: TRBJ2-7; clone_size: -; d_call: -; v_call: TRBV11-3
cdr3_aa: CASSPPGRGDTEAFF; cdr3_nt: TGTGCCAGCAGCCCTCCCGGGCGCGGGGACACTGAAGCTTTCTTT; j_call: TRBJ1-1; clone_size: many; d_call: -; v_call: TRBV3-1
cdr3_aa: CASSVSTGIGGYTF; cdr3_nt: TGTGCCAGCAGTGTCTCCACAGGGATCGGGGGCTACACCTTC; j_call: TRBJ1-2; clone_size: many; d_call: -; v_call: TRBV28
cdr3_aa: CASTYPDNEQFF; cdr3_nt: TGTGCCAGCACCTATCCGGACAATGAGCAGTTCTTC; j_call: TRBJ2-1; clone_size: many; d_call: -; v_call: TRBV7-9
cdr3_aa: CASSFWTGSGKNEQYF; cdr3_nt: TGCGCCAGCAGCTTCTGGACAGGTTCGGGAAAGAACGAGCAGTACTTC; j_call: TRBJ2-7; clone_size: many; d_call: TRBD1; v_call: TRBV5-1
cdr3_aa: CAISEAGPANTGELFF; cdr3_nt: TGTGCCATCAGTGAGGCAGGGCCAGCGAACACCGGGGAGCTGTTTTTT; j_call: TRBJ2-2; clone_size: few; d_call: -; v_call: TRBV10-3
cdr3_aa: CATGQGSLYGYTF; cdr3_nt: TGTGCCACAGGACAGGGATCCCTCTATGGCTACACCTTC; j_call: TRBJ1-2; clone_size: many; d_call: TRBD1; v_call: TRBV6-1
cdr3_aa: CSARESWDEQFF; cdr3_nt: TGCAGTGCTAGAGAGTCGTGGGATGAGCAGTTCTTC; j_call: TRBJ2-1; clone_size: many; d_call: -; v_call: TRBV20-1
cdr3_aa: CSAGNNRGKFYEQYF; cdr3_nt: TGCAGTGCTGGAAATAACAGGGGAAAGTTCTACGAGCAGTACTTC; j_call: TRBJ2-7; clone_size: many; d_call: TRBD1; v_call: TRBV20-1
cdr3_aa: CATRDTGELFF; cdr3_nt: TGTGCCACGCGGGACACCGGGGAGCTGTTTTTT; j_call: TRBJ2-2; clone_size: many; d_call: -; v_call: TRBV24-1
cdr3_aa: CASSPLNGNTQYF; cdr3_nt: TGTGCCAGCAGCCCCCTCAACGGAAATACGCAGTATTTT; j_call: TRBJ2-3; clone_size: many; d_call: -; v_call: TRBV11-2
cdr3_aa: CASSSQGGGGAKNIQYF; cdr3_nt: TGTGCCAGCAGCTCCCAGGGGGGGGGGGGAGCCAAAAACATTCAGTACTTC; j_call: TRBJ2-4; clone_size: many; d_call: -; v_call: TRBV7-2
cdr3_aa: CASSAGLAGVGETQYF; cdr3_nt: TGTGCCAGCAGTGCGGGACTAGCGGGGGTTGGGGAGACCCAGTACTTC; j_call: TRBJ2-5; clone_size: many; d_call: TRBD2; v_call: TRBV6-1
cdr3_aa: CASRPYRAQETQYF; cdr3_nt: TGTGCCAGCAGACCTTACAGGGCCCAAGAGACCCAGTACTTC; j_call: TRBJ2-5; clone_size: many; d_call: -; v_call: TRBV2
cdr3_aa: CASSWGSGAEAFF; cdr3_nt: TGTGCCAGCAGCTGGGGGTCTGGCGCTGAAGCTTTCTTT; j_call: TRBJ1-1; clone_size: many; d_call: -; v_call: TRBV7-9
cdr3_aa: CASTPKGIGPQHF; cdr3_nt: TGTGCCAGCACTCCGAAAGGGATCGGGCCCCAGCATTTT; j_call: TRBJ1-5; clone_size: few; d_call: -; v_call: TRBV6-2/TRBV6-3
cdr3_aa: CASLSMQVDYGYTF; cdr3_nt: TGTGCCAGCTTATCTATGCAGGTCGACTATGGCTACACCTTC; j_call: TRBJ1-2; clone_size: few; d_call: -; v_call: TRBV7-9
cdr3_aa: CASSAIGDGPAFF; cdr3_nt: TGTGCCAGCAGTGCCATCGGCGATGGGCCAGCTTTCTTT; j_call: TRBJ1-1; clone_size: many; d_call: -; v_call: TRBV2